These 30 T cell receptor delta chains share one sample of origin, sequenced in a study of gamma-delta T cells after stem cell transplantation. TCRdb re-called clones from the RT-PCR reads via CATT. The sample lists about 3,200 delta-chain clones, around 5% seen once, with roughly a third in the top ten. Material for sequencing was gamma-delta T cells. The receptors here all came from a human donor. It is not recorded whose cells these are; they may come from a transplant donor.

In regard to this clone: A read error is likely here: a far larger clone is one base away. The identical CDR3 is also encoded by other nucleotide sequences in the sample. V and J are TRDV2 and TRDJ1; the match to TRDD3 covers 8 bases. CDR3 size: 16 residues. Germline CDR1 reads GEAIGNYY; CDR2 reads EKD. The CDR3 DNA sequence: TGTGCCTGTGACACAATGGCTGGGGGACCCACCGATAAACTAATCTTT. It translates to CACDTMAGGPTDKLIF.

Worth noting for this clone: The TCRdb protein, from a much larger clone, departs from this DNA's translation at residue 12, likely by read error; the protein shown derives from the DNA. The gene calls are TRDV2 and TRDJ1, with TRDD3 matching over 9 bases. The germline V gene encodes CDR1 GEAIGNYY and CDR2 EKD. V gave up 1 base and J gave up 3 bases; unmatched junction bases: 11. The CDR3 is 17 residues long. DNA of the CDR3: TGTGCCTGTGACACAGTGGGGGATATAAGGTCCGCCGATAAACTCATCTTT. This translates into CACDTVGDIRSADKLIF.

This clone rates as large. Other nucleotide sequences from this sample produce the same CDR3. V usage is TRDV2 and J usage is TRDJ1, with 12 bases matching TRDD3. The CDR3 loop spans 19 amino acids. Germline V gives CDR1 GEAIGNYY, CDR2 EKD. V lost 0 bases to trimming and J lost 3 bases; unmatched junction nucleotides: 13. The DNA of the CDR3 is TGTGCCTGTGACACCGTGGCTATACTGGGGGATACTAAGCCCGATAAACTCATCTTT. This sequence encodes CACDTVAILGDTKPDKLIF.

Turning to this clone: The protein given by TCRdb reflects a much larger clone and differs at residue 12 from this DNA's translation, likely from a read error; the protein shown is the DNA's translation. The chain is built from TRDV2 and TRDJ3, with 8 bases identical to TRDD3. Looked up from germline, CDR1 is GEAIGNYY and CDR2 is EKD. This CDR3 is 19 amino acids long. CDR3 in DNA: TGTGCCTGTGACACCGTAGGGGATACCAGCTCCCGGGACACCCGACAGATGTTTTTC. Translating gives CACDTVGDTSSRDTRQMFF.

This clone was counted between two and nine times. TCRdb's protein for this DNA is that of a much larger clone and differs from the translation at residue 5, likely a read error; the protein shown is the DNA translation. The CDR3 nucleotides are TGTGCCTGTGACGCCGTTGAGGTCCTGGGGGATACTCACGATAAACTCATCTTT. Protein product: CACDAVEVLGDTHDKLIF. This chain uses TRDV2 with TRDJ1; 11 bases align to TRDD3. The V segment lost 3 bases and the J segment 4 bases; nucleotides outside the gene matches: 15. The germline V gene has CDR1 GEAIGNYY and CDR2 EKD. CDR3 size: 18 residues.

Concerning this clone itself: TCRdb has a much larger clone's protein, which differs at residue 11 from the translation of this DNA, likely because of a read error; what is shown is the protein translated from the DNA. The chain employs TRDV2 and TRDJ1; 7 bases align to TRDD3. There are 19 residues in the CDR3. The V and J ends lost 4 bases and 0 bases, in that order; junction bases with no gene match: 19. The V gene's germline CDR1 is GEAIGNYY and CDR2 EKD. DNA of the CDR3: TGTGCCTGTGATAGGGTGAGGAGTGGGGGACACCTGCACACCGATAAACTCATCTTT. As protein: CACDRVRSGGHLHTDKLIF.

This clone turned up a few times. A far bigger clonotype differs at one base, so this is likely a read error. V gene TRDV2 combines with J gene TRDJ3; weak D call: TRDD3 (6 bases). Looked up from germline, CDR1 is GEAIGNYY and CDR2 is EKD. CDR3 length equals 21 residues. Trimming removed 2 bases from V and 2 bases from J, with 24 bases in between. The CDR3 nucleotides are TGTGCCTGTGACAACGCGGAGAGAGGGAGGGATAACCCCTGGGACACCCGACAGATGTTTTTC. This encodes CACDNAERGRDNPWDTRQMFF.

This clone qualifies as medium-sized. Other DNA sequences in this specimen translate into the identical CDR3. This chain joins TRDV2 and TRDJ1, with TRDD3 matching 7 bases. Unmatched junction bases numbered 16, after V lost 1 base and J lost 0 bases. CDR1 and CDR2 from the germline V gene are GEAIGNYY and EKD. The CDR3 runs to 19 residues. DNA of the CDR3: TGTGCCTGTGACACGGTCACCATCGCACTGGGGACCCACACCGATAAACTCATCTTT. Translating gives CACDTVTIALGTHTDKLIF.

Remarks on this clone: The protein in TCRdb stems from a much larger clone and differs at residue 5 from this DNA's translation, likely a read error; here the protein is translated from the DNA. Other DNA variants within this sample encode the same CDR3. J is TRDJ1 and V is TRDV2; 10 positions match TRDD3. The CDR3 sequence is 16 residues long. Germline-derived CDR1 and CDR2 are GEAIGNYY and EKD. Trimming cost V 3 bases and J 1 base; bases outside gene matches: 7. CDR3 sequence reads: CACDSLLGDSTDKLIF. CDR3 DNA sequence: TGTGCCTGTGACTCTTTACTGGGGGATTCCACCGATAAACTCATCTTT.

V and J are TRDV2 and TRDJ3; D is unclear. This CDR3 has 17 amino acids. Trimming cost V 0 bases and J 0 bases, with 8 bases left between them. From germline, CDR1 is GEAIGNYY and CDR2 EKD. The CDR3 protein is CACDTYSGSWDTRQMFF. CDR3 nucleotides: TGTGCCTGTGACACCTACTCGGGCTCCTGGGACACCCGACAGATGTTTTTC.

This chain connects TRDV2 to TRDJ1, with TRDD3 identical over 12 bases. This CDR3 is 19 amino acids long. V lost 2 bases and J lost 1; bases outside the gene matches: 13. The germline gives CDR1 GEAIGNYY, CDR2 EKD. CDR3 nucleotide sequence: TGTGCCTGTGACAGCCTCCTGGGGGATACGCGGGGGGCCACCGATAAACTCATCTTT. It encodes CACDSLLGDTRGATDKLIF.

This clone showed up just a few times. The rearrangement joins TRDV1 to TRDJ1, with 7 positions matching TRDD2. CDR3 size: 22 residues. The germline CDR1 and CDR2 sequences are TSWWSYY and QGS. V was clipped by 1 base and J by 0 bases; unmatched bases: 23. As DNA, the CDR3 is TGTGCTCTTGGGGAACAGAAGGCCTTCCTTCCTTTACTCCACCTTCACACCGATAAACTCATCTTT. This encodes CALGEQKAFLPLLHLHTDKLIF.

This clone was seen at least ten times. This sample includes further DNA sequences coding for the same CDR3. The CDR3 DNA follows: TGTGCCTGTGACACTATGAAAGGGACAGGGCTGGGGGATGGTTTGACAGCACAACTCTTCTTT. Protein: CACDTMKGTGLGDGLTAQLFF. The V gene is TRDV2, the J gene TRDJ2, with 9 bases aligning to TRDD3. The CDR3 has 21 residues. CDR1 GEAIGNYY and CDR2 EKD come from the germline V gene. V lost 1 base to trimming and J lost 1 base; unmatched junction nucleotides: 18.

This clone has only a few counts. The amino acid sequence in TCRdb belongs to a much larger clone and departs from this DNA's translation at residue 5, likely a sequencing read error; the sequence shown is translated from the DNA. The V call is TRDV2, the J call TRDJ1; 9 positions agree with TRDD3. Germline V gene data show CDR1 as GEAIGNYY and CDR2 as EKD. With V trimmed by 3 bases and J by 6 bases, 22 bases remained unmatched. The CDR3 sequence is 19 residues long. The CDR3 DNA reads TGTGCCTGTGACGCGGTACTGGGGGACACCAGGAGGTCTGAGAATAAACTCATCTTT. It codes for CACDAVLGDTRRSENKLIF.

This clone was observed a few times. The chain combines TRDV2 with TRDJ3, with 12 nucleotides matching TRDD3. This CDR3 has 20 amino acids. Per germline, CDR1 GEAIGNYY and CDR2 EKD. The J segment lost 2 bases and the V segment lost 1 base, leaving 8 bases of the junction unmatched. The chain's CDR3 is CACDTTGGYRGTWDTRQMFF. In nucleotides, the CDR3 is TGTGCCTGTGACACGACTGGGGGATACCGAGGCACCTGGGACACCCGACAGATGTTTTTC.

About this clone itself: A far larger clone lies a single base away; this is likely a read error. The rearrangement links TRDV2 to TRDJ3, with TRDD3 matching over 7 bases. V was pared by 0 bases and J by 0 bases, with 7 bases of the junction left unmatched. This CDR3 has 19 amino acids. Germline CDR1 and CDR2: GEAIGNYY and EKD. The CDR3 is CACDTTGDYSSWDTRQMFF. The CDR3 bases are TGTGCCTGTGACACCACTGGGGACTATAGCTCCTGGGACACCCGACAGATGTTTTTC.

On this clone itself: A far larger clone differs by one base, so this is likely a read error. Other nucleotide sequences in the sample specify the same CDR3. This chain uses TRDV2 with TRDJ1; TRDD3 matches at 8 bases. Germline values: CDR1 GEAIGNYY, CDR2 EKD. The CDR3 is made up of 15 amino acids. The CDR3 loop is CACDTVGRDTGKLIF. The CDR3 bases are TGTGCTTGTGACACCGTCGGGCGGGATACGGGTAAACTCATCTTT.

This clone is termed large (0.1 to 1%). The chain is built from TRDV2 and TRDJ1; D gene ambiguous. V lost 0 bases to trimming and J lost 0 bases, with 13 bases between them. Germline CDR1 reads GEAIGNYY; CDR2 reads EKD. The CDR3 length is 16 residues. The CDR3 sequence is CACDTVEELYTDKLIF. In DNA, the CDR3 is TGTGCCTGTGACACCGTGGAGGAGTTATACACCGATAAACTCATCTTT.

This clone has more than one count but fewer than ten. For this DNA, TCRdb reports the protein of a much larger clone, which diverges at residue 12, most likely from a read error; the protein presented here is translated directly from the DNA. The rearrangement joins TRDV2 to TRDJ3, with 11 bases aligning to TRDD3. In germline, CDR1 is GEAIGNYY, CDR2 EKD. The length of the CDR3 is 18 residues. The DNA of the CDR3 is TGTGCCTGTGACATACTGGGGGATAGTACCTGGGCCACCCGACAGATGTTTTTC. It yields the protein CACDILGDSTWATRQMFF.

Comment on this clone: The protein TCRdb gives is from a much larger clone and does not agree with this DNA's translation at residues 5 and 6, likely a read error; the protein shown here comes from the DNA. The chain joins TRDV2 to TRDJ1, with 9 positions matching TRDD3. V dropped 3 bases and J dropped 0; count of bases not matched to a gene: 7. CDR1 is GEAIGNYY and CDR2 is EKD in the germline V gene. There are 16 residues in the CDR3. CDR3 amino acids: CACDAVLGEYTDKLIF. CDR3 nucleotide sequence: TGTGCCTGTGACGCCGTACTGGGGGAGTACACCGATAAACTCATCTTT.

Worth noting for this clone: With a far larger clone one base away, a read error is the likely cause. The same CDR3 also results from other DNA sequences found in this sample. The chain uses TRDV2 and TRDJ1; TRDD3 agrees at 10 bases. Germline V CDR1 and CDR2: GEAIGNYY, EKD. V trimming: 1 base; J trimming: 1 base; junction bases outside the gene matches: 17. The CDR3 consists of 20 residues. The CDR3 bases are TGTGCCTGTGACACTGTCTATGGGGGGGATACGCGGGGGGCCACCGATAAACTCATCTTT. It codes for CACDTVYGGDTRGATDKLIF.

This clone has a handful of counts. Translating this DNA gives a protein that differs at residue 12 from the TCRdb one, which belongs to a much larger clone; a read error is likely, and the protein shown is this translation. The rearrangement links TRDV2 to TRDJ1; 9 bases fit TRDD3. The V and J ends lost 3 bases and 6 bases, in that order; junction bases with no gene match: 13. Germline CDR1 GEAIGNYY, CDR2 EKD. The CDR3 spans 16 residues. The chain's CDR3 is CACDSAGGLRANKLIF. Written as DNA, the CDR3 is TGTGCCTGTGACTCGGCTGGGGGATTAAGGGCCAATAAACTCATCTTT.

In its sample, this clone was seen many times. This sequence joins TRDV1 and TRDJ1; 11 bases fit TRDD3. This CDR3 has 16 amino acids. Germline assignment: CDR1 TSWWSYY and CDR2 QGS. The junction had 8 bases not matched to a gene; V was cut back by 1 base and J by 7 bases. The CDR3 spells CALGEHWGIYCSKLIF. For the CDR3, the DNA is TGTGCTCTTGGGGAACACTGGGGGATATATTGTAGTAAACTCATCTTT.

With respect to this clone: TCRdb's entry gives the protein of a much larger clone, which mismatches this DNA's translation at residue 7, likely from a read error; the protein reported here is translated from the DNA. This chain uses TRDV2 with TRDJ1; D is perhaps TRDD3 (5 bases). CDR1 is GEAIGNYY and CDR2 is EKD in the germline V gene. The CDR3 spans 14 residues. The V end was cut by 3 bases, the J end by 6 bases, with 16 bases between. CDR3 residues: CACDVLEDRYKLIF. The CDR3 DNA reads TGTGCCTGTGACGTACTGGAGGATCGGTATAAACTCATCTTT.

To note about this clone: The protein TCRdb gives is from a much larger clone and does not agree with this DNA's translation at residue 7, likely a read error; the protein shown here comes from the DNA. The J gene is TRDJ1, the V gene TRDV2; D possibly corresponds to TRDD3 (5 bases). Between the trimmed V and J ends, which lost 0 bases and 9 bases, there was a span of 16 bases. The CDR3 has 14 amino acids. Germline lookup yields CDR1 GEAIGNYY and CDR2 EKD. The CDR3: CACDTVVGSGELIF. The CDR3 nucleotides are TGTGCCTGTGACACCGTGGTGGGGTCAGGTGAACTCATCTTT.

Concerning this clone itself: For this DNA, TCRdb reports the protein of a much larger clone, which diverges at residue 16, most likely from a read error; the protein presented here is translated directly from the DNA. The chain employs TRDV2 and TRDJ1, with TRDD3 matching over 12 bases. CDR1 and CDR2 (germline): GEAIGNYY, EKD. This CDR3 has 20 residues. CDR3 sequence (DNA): TGTGCCTGTGACCGCGTACTGGGGGATACACGTGCTGGGGACACCGCTAAACTCATCTTT. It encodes CACDRVLGDTRAGDTAKLIF.

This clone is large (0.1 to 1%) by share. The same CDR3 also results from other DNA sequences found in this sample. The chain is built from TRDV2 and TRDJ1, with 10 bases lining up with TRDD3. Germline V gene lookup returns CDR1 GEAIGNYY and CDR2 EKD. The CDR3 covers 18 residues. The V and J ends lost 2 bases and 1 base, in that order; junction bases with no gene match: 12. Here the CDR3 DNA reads TGTGCCTGTGACAGGATTTCAACTGGGGGATTTCGCACCGATAAACTCATCTTT. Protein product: CACDRISTGGFRTDKLIF.

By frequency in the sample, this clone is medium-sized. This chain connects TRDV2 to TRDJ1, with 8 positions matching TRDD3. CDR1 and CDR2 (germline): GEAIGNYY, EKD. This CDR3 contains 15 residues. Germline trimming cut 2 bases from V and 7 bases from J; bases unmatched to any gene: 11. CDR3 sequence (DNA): TGTGCCTGTGACAGCTGGGGGACCCCCTCGGGTAAACTCATCTTT. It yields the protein CACDSWGTPSGKLIF.

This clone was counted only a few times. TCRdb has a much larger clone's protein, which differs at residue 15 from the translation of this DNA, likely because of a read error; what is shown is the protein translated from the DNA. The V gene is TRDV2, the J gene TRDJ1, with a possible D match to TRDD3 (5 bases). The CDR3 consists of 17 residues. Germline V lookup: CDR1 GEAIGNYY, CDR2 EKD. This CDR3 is CACDEVYSGRLTDKPIF. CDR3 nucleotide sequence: TGTGCCTGTGACGAAGTATATTCTGGGCGATTAACCGATAAACCCATCTTT.

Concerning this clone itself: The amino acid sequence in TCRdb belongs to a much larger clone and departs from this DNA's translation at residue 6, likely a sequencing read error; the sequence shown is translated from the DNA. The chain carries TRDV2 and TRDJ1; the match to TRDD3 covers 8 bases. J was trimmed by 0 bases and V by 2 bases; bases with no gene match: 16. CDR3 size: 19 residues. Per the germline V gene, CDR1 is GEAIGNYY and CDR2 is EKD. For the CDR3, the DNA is TGTGCCTGTGACAATGTTCCCTTGGGGGATCCGGTAGACACCGATAAACTCATCTTT. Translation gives CACDNVPLGDPVDTDKLIF.